This T cell receptor beta chain was sequenced for a study of human T cells and chemical hapten exposure. Study as a whole: From small differences in pooled library volume came most of the variation in per-sample TCR yields. Study results and limitations: TCRs at a frequency above 1 in 1000 stayed unchanged with DPC sensitization.

Someone pulled total RNA out of unfractionated whole blood. Details on this clonotype: The antigen is undetermined.

The library attached unique molecular identifiers to individual cDNA molecules. Per the original methods: Sample TCR totals centred on a median of around 92,000, ranging about 20,000 to 690,600. TCRdb re-analysed the 5' RACE reads in MiXCR, keeping a single row per CDR3 protein. The V and J calls and clone size come from TCRdb's table, not from the authors' own analysis. The sample records 75,000 or so distinct CDR3 sequences, roughly 15% being singletons. This clonotype originated in a female donor in good health.

CDR3 region: CASSSISSVVNEKLFF. DNA of the CDR3: TGTGCCAGCAGCTCAATATCAAGCGTCGTTAATGAAAAACTGTTTTTT. V gene TRBV11-2 combines with J gene TRBJ1-4; no reliable D call. CDR1 is SGHAT and CDR2 is FQNNGV in the germline V gene. Trimming took off 4 bases at V and 4 bases at J, with 16 bases between the two ends. The CDR3 totals 16 residues.